These T cell receptor beta chains were read from a single sample in a study of CD4 T cells in relation to SARS-CoV-2 and coronaviruses. Assay: immunoSEQ multiplex PCR; the TCRdb copy retains only in-frame clones and omits some. The table has under 65,000 clones, 86% seen once. What was sequenced was memory CD4+ T cells from PBMCs. These receptor sequences come from a human donor in good health. The CDR3 runs from the conserved cysteine through the conserved F or W. D genes are given only for firm matches. The listing skips clone size in some rows; elsewhere it reads once, few, many or a size class.

D gene: TRBD2
J gene: TRBJ2-1
clone size: NA
V gene: TRBV4-1
CDR3 DNA: TGCGCCAGCAGCCACTGGACTAGCGGGGACTACAATGAGCAGTTCTTC
CDR3 protein: CASSHWTSGDYNEQFF

D gene: NA
J gene: TRBJ2-1
clone size: NA
V gene: TRBV11-2
CDR3 DNA: TGTGCCAGCAGCTTAGAGGAGGGCCCTTACTATGAGCAGTTCTTC
CDR3 protein: CASSLEEGPYYEQFF

D gene: TRBD2
J gene: TRBJ2-7
clone size: NA
V gene: TRBV24-1
CDR3 DNA: TGTGCCACCAGTGAAGCTAGCGGGAGGGCCTACGAGCAGTACTTC
CDR3 protein: CATSEASGRAYEQYF

D gene: TRBD2
J gene: TRBJ2-7
clone size: few
V gene: TRBV5-1
CDR3 DNA: TGCGCCAGCAGCTTGGAGAGCGGTACGGGACTAGCGGGAGGACTTTACGAGCAGTACTTC
CDR3 protein: CASSLESGTGLAGGLYEQYF

D gene: TRBD2
J gene: TRBJ2-7
clone size: few
V gene: TRBV19
CDR3 DNA: TGTGCCAGTAGTATACAAGCGGGAGGCATGAGCTCCTACGAGCAGTACTTC
CDR3 protein: CASSIQAGGMSSYEQYF

D gene: NA
J gene: TRBJ2-1
clone size: once
V gene: TRBV4-1
CDR3 DNA: TGCGCCAGCCGGGGGCTAGCTCGGAATGAGCAGTTCTTC
CDR3 protein: CASRGLARNEQFF

D gene: NA
J gene: TRBJ2-2
clone size: NA
V gene: TRBV5-1
CDR3 DNA: TGCGCCAGCAGCTTGGCAGGGATTGACACCGGGGAGCTGTTTTTT
CDR3 protein: CASSLAGIDTGELFF

D gene: TRBD2
J gene: TRBJ2-1
clone size: NA
V gene: TRBV10-3
CDR3 DNA: TGTGCCATCAGTGGGACTAGCGGGGGATCCTACAATGAGCAGTTCTTC
CDR3 protein: CAISGTSGGSYNEQFF

D gene: NA
J gene: TRBJ1-6
clone size: NA
V gene: TRBV5-1
CDR3 DNA: TGCGCCAGCAGCTTGGGTTATGATAATTCACCCCTCCACTTT
CDR3 protein: CASSLGYDNSPLHF

D gene: NA
J gene: TRBJ2-5
clone size: NA
V gene: TRBV29-1
CDR3 DNA: TGCAGCGTTGTACGTGGGGTCCAAGAGACCCAGTACTTC
CDR3 protein: CSVVRGVQETQYF

D gene: NA
J gene: TRBJ1-3
clone size: NA
V gene: TRBV5-4
CDR3 DNA: TGTGCCAGCAGCCCAGGGACCTCTGGAAACACCATATATTTT
CDR3 protein: CASSPGTSGNTIYF

D gene: NA
J gene: TRBJ2-7
clone size: NA
V gene: TRBV7-6
CDR3 DNA: TGTGCCAGCAGCTCGGGAGCGTTCTACGAGCAGTACTTC
CDR3 protein: CASSSGAFYEQYF

D gene: NA
J gene: TRBJ2-5
clone size: NA
V gene: TRBV3-1/TRBV3-2
CDR3 DNA: TGTGCCAGCAGCCAAGAAGAGACCCAGTACTTC
CDR3 protein: CASSQEETQYF

D gene: NA
J gene: TRBJ2-7
clone size: NA
V gene: TRBV19
CDR3 DNA: TGTGCCAGTAGCCCGAAGCCTTTACAGGTCTACGAGCAGTACTTC
CDR3 protein: CASSPKPLQVYEQYF

D gene: TRBD1
J gene: TRBJ2-2
clone size: NA
V gene: TRBV6-6
CDR3 DNA: TGTGCCAGCAGTCCTACCCGGACAGGGGGCGGTACCGGGGAGCTGTTTTTT
CDR3 protein: CASSPTRTGGGTGELFF

D gene: TRBD1
J gene: TRBJ1-2
clone size: NA
V gene: TRBV6-4
CDR3 DNA: TGTGCCAGCAGTGAAGGGGGCCGTGGCTATGGCTACACCTTC
CDR3 protein: CASSEGGRGYGYTF

D gene: NA
J gene: TRBJ1-6
clone size: NA
V gene: TRBV28
CDR3 DNA: TGTGCCAGCAGTTTATGGGGATTGTATTCACCCCTCCACTTT
CDR3 protein: CASSLWGLYSPLHF

D gene: TRBD1
J gene: TRBJ2-7
clone size: NA
V gene: TRBV6-5
CDR3 DNA: TGTGCCAGCTGTTTGGGACAGGGAAATTGCTACGAGCAGTACTTC
CDR3 protein: CASCLGQGNCYEQYF

D gene: TRBD1
J gene: TRBJ2-7
clone size: NA
V gene: TRBV27
CDR3 DNA: TGTGCCAGCAGTTATACAAATCCGGGACAGAGAATCTCCTACGAGCAGTACTTC
CDR3 protein: CASSYTNPGQRISYEQYF

D gene: TRBD1
J gene: TRBJ1-4
clone size: NA
V gene: TRBV11-2
CDR3 DNA: TGTGCCAGCAGCTTAGGGTACAGGGGGCCAGTCGGGGAAAAACTGTTTTTT
CDR3 protein: CASSLGYRGPVGEKLFF

D gene: TRBD1
J gene: TRBJ2-2
clone size: NA
V gene: TRBV6-6
CDR3 DNA: TGTGCCAGCAGACGATCCGGGACAGGGGTCCCCGGGGAGCTGTTTTTT
CDR3 protein: CASRRSGTGVPGELFF

D gene: NA
J gene: TRBJ2-1
clone size: once
V gene: TRBV2
CDR3 DNA: TGTGCCAGCAGTCCCCAGACTGGGAGGTTAGTCTCCTACAATGAGCAGTTCTTC
CDR3 protein: CASSPQTGRLVSYNEQFF

D gene: NA
J gene: TRBJ2-2
clone size: NA
V gene: TRBV9
CDR3 DNA: TGTGCCAGCAGCGTAGGTAGGGGCGCGAACACCGGGGAGCTGTTTTTT
CDR3 protein: CASSVGRGANTGELFF

D gene: NA
J gene: TRBJ2-2
clone size: NA
V gene: TRBV9
CDR3 DNA: TGTGCCAGCAGCGTAGTCATGGACGGGCTATCCGGGGAGCTGTTTTTT
CDR3 protein: CASSVVMDGLSGELFF

D gene: TRBD1
J gene: TRBJ2-4
clone size: once
V gene: TRBV18
CDR3 DNA: TGTGCCAGCTCACTACAGGGGAACAAAAACATTCAGTACTTC
CDR3 protein: CASSLQGNKNIQYF

D gene: TRBD2
J gene: TRBJ2-1
clone size: few
V gene: TRBV18
CDR3 DNA: TGTGCCAGCTCATCCGGGACTAGTTACGAGCAGTTCTTC
CDR3 protein: CASSSGTSYEQFF

D gene: NA
J gene: TRBJ1-1
clone size: NA
V gene: TRBV18
CDR3 DNA: TGTGCCAGCTCACCATTTATAGATGGGACTGAAGCTTTCTTT
CDR3 protein: CASSPFIDGTEAFF